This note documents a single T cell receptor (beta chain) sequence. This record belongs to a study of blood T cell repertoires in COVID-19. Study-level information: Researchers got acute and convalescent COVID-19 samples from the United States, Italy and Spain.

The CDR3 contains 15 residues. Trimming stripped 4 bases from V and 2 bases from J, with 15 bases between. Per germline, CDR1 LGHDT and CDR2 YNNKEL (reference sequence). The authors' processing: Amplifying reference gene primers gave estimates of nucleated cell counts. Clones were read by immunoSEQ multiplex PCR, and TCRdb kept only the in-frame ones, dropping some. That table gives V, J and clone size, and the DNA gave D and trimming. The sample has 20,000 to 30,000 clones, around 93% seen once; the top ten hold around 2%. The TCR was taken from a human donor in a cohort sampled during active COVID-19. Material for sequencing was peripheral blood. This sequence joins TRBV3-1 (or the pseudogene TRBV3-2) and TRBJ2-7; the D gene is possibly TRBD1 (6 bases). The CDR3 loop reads CASSLGRAGAYEQYF. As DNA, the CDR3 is TGTGCCAGCAGCCTTGGCCGGGCAGGGGCCTACGAGCAGTACTTC.